A single TCR beta chain is shown here with its context. Its specificity is unknown. A J-beta primer mix and a sample-barcoded 5' primer were used in a second PCR of roughly 6 to 11 cycles. A template-switch adaptor that had 12 random nucleotides put a tag on each cDNA molecule. TCRdb processed the 5' RACE reads anew with MiXCR; each CDR3 protein has one entry. The sample holds around 1.7 million distinct CDR3 sequences, under 30% seen once. This entry belongs to a study of blood T cells in healthy people across ages. Peripheral blood was drawn, about 9.7 milliliters per donor. In each sample, at least 6.5 million PBMCs were isolated. This CDR3 is 13 amino acids long. Germline V lookup: CDR1 MNHEY, CDR2 SVGEGT. The V segment lost 7 bases and the J segment 2 bases; nucleotides outside the gene matches: 3. Findings and caveats of the study: The unknown donor CMV status may have confounded expanded clonotype changes.

The sequencing input was blood. The TCR was taken from a woman aged 30 to 39 in good health. The rearrangement links TRBV6-2 or TRBV6-3 to TRBJ2-7; 9 bases are shared with TRBD2. For the CDR3, the DNA is TGTGCCAGCACTAGCGGGGCGGCCTACGAGCAGTACTTC. The encoded protein is CASTSGAAYEQYF.